This T cell receptor (beta chain) appears in the sequencing data of a study of T cell responses to AZD1222 COVID-19 vaccine (dated by TCRdb to about 2021). Study-wide context: TCR sequencing covered some 240 trial participants: 200 to 220 given two doses of AZD1222 and approximately 25 given two doses of MenACWY control vaccine. Trial participants were enrolled into age subgroups of 18-55, 56-69 and 70-plus years, which contained roughly 150, 30 and 60 TCR-sequenced participants, respectively.

Study-wide conclusions, independent of this receptor: Participants were mostly white British and included more females than males, and it was suggested by the authors that clonal diversity may have been underestimated. Spike-specific TCR breadth and depth rose significantly after two AZD1222 doses compared with day 0 and with MenACWY recipients. Reportedly, close to half of the unique spike-specific TCRs recognized epitopes lying outside the regions that are mutated in the B.1.351 and B.1.1.7 variants. Conclusions about previously exposed vaccinees are limited because only six or seven AZD1222 recipients were SARS-CoV-2 seropositive at baseline. Because no samples from the day 14 peak response were available, repertoires could be characterized only after the peak T cell response. In the small 56-69-year group, the increase in depth fell short of significance, most likely because of low power. CD4 TCRs associated with the vaccine covered the entire spike protein, and the dominant responses were in regions 160-218 and 743-854.

The CDR3 spans 17 residues, from the cysteine through the phenylalanine. This entry keeps only the CDR3 DNA: 51 bases, framed from base 1. V is pared back by 1 base and J by 4 bases, with 17 bases lying between the germline termini. From the germline V gene, CDR1 is MNHNS and CDR2 is SASEGT. The CDR3 regions of human TCRbeta chains were subjected to immunosequencing. In the source study's methods: Repertoire TCRs were checked for matches against a reference library of SARS-CoV-2-specific TCRs that had been generated using the MIRA antigen-specificity platform. Breadth meant the fraction of unique TCRs that were SARS-CoV-2-associated, whereas depth meant the fraction of total T cells that were SARS-CoV-2-associated. Using the MIRA data, every spike-specific TCR was mapped to the spike region that the TCR reacted to and assigned to either a CD4 or a CD8 class. Log10-transformed breadth and depth values were compared by one-way ANOVA with Sidak's multiple comparisons tests. What TCRdb holds here is the immuneACCESS table cut down to in-frame rearrangements. Part of the clones is not present; checked against another copy, under half of the missing clones reflect an unresolved V gene, and the others are unexplained. The DNA was the basis for D and trimming; V, J and clone size are from that table. In this sample the table shows 100,000 to 150,000 clones, more than 90% of which occur a single time. The top ten hold approximately 2% of the sample.

Explained via the paper, the time point label denotes: about 28 days (+/-7) after the second vaccine dose. AZD1222 recipients with second doses at about 4 weeks or about 12 weeks were pooled, because spike-specific TCR depth and breadth did not differ between schedules. Vaccinee samples were obtained from the UK trials COV001 and COV002, which included a single-blind randomized controlled phase 2/3 trial of AZD1222 (ChAdOx1 nCoV-19) in healthy adults. Trial participant PBMC samples were collected at day 0 and day 28 after the second dose for TCRbeta chain sequencing. Points on this clone: The antigen it binds to is not known. Base qualities were left out, and no much larger clone turns up one base away.

Sequences were derived from peripheral blood, sampled 28 days after the second AZD1222 dose. The chain joins TRBV6-1 to TRBJ1-5, with TRBD1 perhaps the D gene, on 6 matching bases. This sequence originates from an adult who received the AZD1222 COVID-19 vaccine. The CDR3 is CASSEGVGGIGNQPQHF. DNA sequence: TGTGCCAGCAGTGAAGGAGTAGGGGGGATAGGGAATCAGCCCCAGCATTTT.